This TCR beta chain was recovered during a study of cytotoxic CD8 clonotypes in ibrutinib-treated CLL. From germline, CDR1 is DFQATT and CDR2 SNEGSKA (reference sequence). Trimming removed 3 bases from V and 6 bases from J, with 8 bases in between. CDR3 length equals 11 residues. Clones were read by immunoSEQ multiplex PCR, and TCRdb kept only the in-frame ones, dropping some. This table holds under 200,000 clones, 81% found once. The rearrangement links TRBV20-1 to TRBJ1-1; D is ambiguous. The receptor was isolated from a human donor with chronic lymphocytic leukemia. This sample comprised PBMCs, obtained after 12 months of ibrutinib treatment. CDR3 sequence (DNA): TGCAGTGCTAGTGCAGCCTCTGAAGCTTTCTTT. This codes for CSASAASEAFF.